One and the same sample provided the 25 T cell receptor beta chains below, sequenced in a study of cytotoxic CD8 clonotypes in ibrutinib-treated CLL. The repertoire was sequenced with immunoSEQ multiplex PCR; TCRdb's copy has only in-frame clones and lacks some. The data show about 140,000 clones, around 81% seen once. The starting material was PBMCs, obtained after 36 months of ibrutinib treatment. These receptors were collected from a human donor with chronic lymphocytic leukemia.

The CDR3 reads CATGGVPEAFF. The CDR3 bases are TGTGCCACGGGGGGGGTCCCTGAAGCTTTCTTT. This rearrangement joins TRBV30 to TRBJ1-1, with D perhaps matching TRBD1 (5 bases). The CDR3 totals 11 residues. With 8 bases removed from V and 6 bases from J, the gap between germline ends came to 13 bases. Germline assignment: CDR1 GTSNPN and CDR2 SVGIG (reference sequence).

V is TRBV28 and J is TRBJ1-5; no definite D call. The CDR3 is made up of 12 amino acids. In germline, CDR1 is MDHEN, CDR2 SYDVKM. Trimming shortened V by 3 bases and J by 7 bases, and 7 bases separated the two germline ends. CDR3 bases: TGTGCCAGCAGTTTCTTGCGGCAGCCCCAGCATTTT. This sequence encodes CASSFLRQPQHF.

The rearrangement joins TRBV15 to TRBJ1-6; D is unclear. Looked up from germline, CDR1 is LNHNV and CDR2 is YYDKDF (reference sequence). This CDR3 is 14 amino acids long. V lost 0 bases to trimming and J lost 7 bases, with 7 bases between them. In nucleotides, the CDR3 is TGTGCCACCAGCAGAGATTATAACAATTCACCCCTCCACTTT. As protein: CATSRDYNNSPLHF.

The V and J genes are TRBV5-4 and TRBJ2-3; D might be TRBD1 (5 bases). CDR1 is SGHNT and CDR2 is YYREEE in the germline V gene (reference sequence). Trimming took off 4 bases at V and 3 bases at J, with 12 bases between the two ends. This CDR3 region has 14 residues. The CDR3 nucleotides are TGTGCCAGCAGCGGGCAGACAGAGACAGATACGCAGTATTTT. It codes for CASSGQTETDTQYF.

The CDR3 DNA follows: TGCAGCGTTGAAGACTTCTCGTGGGTTAATGAGCAGTTCTTC. Protein sequence: CSVEDFSWVNEQFF. The chain employs TRBV29-1 and TRBJ2-1; D remains ambiguous. The germline V and J ends were trimmed by 0 bases and 7 bases, with 13 bases remaining between them. This CDR3 contains 14 residues. Germline CDR1 is SQVTM and CDR2 is ANQGSEA.

The chain links TRBV18 to TRBJ2-7; D is perhaps TRBD2 (6 bases). Germline V CDR1 and CDR2: KGHSH, LQKENI. The CDR3 covers 18 residues. V was clipped by 1 base and J by 0 bases, with 19 bases between them. In nucleotides, the CDR3 is TGTGCCAGCTCACCACAGGGCGGCGGGACCCGTTCCTCCTACGAGCAGTACTTC. This gives the protein CASSPQGGGTRSSYEQYF.

The chain is built from TRBV18 and TRBJ2-1; no reliable D call. The CDR3 runs 12 residues. Germline CDR1 is KGHSH and CDR2 is LQKENI. The V end was cut by 2 bases, the J end by 5 bases, with 4 bases between. This CDR3 reads CASSPLDNEQFF. Here the CDR3 DNA reads TGTGCCAGCTCACCATTAGACAATGAGCAGTTCTTC.

The chain has TRBV4-1 and TRBJ1-4; D gene uncertain. Trimming cost V 3 bases and J 2 bases, with 13 bases left between them. From germline, CDR1 is MGHRA and CDR2 YSYEKL. The CDR3 is 16 amino acids. The CDR3 spells CASSHPRHRTNEKLFF. For the CDR3, the DNA is TGCGCCAGCAGCCATCCGAGACATCGGACTAATGAAAAACTGTTTTTT.

The chain has TRBV11-2 and TRBJ2-5, with TRBD2 matching over 14 bases. Germline V gene data show CDR1 as SGHAT and CDR2 as FQNNGV. With V trimmed by 4 bases and J by 6 bases, 10 bases remained unmatched. The CDR3 consists of 17 residues. The DNA for the CDR3 is TGTGCCAGCAGCTCAGGGACTAGCGGGAGTTCTGTTAAGACCCAGTACTTC. It encodes CASSSGTSGSSVKTQYF. The complete variable domain, with remaining parts taken from reference TRBV11-2 and TRBJ2-5, reads EAGVAQSPRYKIIEKRQSVAFWCNPISGHATLYWYQQILGQGPKLLIQFQNNGVVDDSQLPKDRFSAERLKGVDSTLKIQPAKLEDSAVYLCASSSGTSGSSVKTQYFGPGTRLLVL.

This chain connects TRBV5-5 to TRBJ1-2; 12 bases agree with TRBD1. V lost 4 bases to trimming and J lost 4 bases; unmatched junction nucleotides: 5. CDR3 length equals 15 residues. CDR1 is SGHKS and CDR2 is YYEKEE in the germline V gene (reference sequence). The CDR3 DNA reads as TGTGCCAGCAGCAAGGGACAGGGGGCTTTCTATGGCTACACCTTC. Translating gives CASSKGQGAFYGYTF.

The table lists this clone with a count of one. The CDR3 sequence: CASSPSGGLSYEQYF. In nucleotides, the CDR3 is TGCGCCAGCAGCCCTAGCGGGGGGCTGTCCTACGAGCAGTACTTC. The chain combines TRBV5-1 with TRBJ2-7, with 11 nucleotides matching TRBD2. Per the germline V gene, CDR1 is SGHRS and CDR2 is YFSETQ. Unmatched junction bases numbered 4, after V lost 4 bases and J lost 1 base. The CDR3 spans 15 residues.

The chain uses TRBV6-4 and TRBJ2-1, with 10 bases aligning to TRBD2. CDR3 length equals 15 residues. The germline gives CDR1 MRHNA, CDR2 SNTAGT. After removal of 6 bases from V and 3 bases from J, the junction contained 5 bases not matched to a gene. This CDR3 reads CASSTGTSDYNEQFF. The CDR3 DNA reads as TGTGCCAGCAGCACCGGGACTAGCGACTACAATGAGCAGTTCTTC.

CDR3 amino acids: CASTLMGDWSYEQYF. The CDR3 DNA reads TGTGCCAGCACCCTCATGGGTGACTGGAGCTACGAGCAGTACTTC. The chain employs TRBV7-8 and TRBJ2-7; D gene uncertain. V was shortened by 7 bases and J by 3 bases, with 19 bases between the two germline ends. Germline V lookup: CDR1 SGHVS, CDR2 FQNEAQ. This CDR3 has 15 amino acids.

V is TRBV7-9 and J is TRBJ2-4; possible D gene TRBD2, 7 bases. In germline, CDR1 is SEHNR, CDR2 FQNEAQ (reference sequence). The CDR3 is made up of 17 amino acids. Trimming took 5 bases from V and 1 from J, leaving 18 bases between them. The DNA of the CDR3 is TGTGCCAGCAGCCCCTGGGGGGGGGCCGTGGCCAAAAACATTCAGTACTTC. It yields the protein CASSPWGGAVAKNIQYF.

The chain couples TRBV28 to TRBJ1-1; D may be TRBD1 (6 bases). V was shortened by 6 bases and J by 4 bases, with 9 bases between the two germline ends. The V gene's germline CDR1 is MDHEN and CDR2 SYDVKM. This CDR3 has 12 amino acids. The CDR3 spells CASSQQGTEAFF. DNA for the CDR3: TGTGCCAGCAGCCAACAGGGCACTGAAGCTTTCTTT.

A remark on this clone: The sample carries other DNA sequences with the same CDR3. This chain joins TRBV6-5 and TRBJ2-7; 8 bases align to TRBD1. Per germline, CDR1 MNHEY and CDR2 SVGAGI. The CDR3 spans 14 residues. Trimming cost V 2 bases and J 3 bases; bases outside gene matches: 3. The DNA for the CDR3 is TGTGCCAGCAGTTACGGGACAGGAGGCTACGAGCAGTACTTC. Protein: CASSYGTGGYEQYF.

The chain recombines TRBV30 with TRBJ2-3, with D possibly being TRBD2 (6 bases). There are 15 residues in the CDR3. Germline-derived CDR1 and CDR2 are GTSNPN and SVGIG (reference sequence). The germline V and J ends were trimmed by 3 bases and 4 bases, with 17 bases remaining between them. The CDR3 region is CAWSYSGLGADTQYF. In DNA form, the CDR3 reads TGTGCCTGGAGCTACAGCGGGCTAGGCGCAGATACGCAGTATTTT.

The chain links TRBV5-5 to TRBJ1-5, with no clear D. CDR3 length: 16 residues. Germline lookup yields CDR1 SGHKS and CDR2 YYEKEE (reference sequence). Trimming took 0 bases from V and 2 from J, leaving 12 bases between them. The CDR3 DNA is TGTGCCAGCAGCTTGGGAGACGCGCCGGGCAATCAGCCCCAGCATTTT. Translation: CASSLGDAPGNQPQHF.

The chain couples TRBV6-6 to TRBJ1-3; D is unclear. Per the germline V gene, CDR1 is MNHNY and CDR2 is SVGAGI (reference sequence). This CDR3 has 11 residues. V was cut by 7 bases and J by 9 bases, with 10 bases left in between. CDR3 nucleotides: TGTGCCAGCACCCCCGGGAGCACCATATATTTT. Translating it yields CASTPGSTIYF.

The genes are TRBV18 and TRBJ2-3, with D uncertain. CDR3 size: 13 residues. V lost 4 bases and J 1 base, leaving 6 bases between the germline ends. Germline V gives CDR1 KGHSH, CDR2 LQKENI. CDR3 bases: TGTGCCAGCTCACGCCAGGGCACAGATACGCAGTATTTT. Its protein is CASSRQGTDTQYF.

The chain combines TRBV5-8 with TRBJ1-2, with D hard to call. V was trimmed by 1 base and J by 5 bases, leaving 9 bases between them. The CDR3 has 13 residues. CDR1 is SGHTS, CDR2 YDEGEE, per germline. CDR3 loop: CASSLPLLYGYTF. DNA for the CDR3: TGTGCCAGCAGCTTGCCCCTTTTGTATGGCTACACCTTC.

The chain employs TRBV7-9 and TRBJ2-1; TRBD2 is a possible D gene (6 bases). The CDR3 sequence is 16 residues long. The ends were cut back, 5 bases at V and 7 bases at J, with 21 bases in the middle. CDR1 is SEHNR and CDR2 is FQNEAQ in the germline V gene (reference sequence). CDR3 nucleotide sequence: TGTGCCAGCAGCCCAATTGTTTCAGCGGGCAAGAATGAGCAGTTCTTC. Amino acids: CASSPIVSAGKNEQFF. Combining the CDR3 with reference TRBV7-9 and TRBJ2-1 gives the whole variable domain DTGVSQNPRHKITKRGQNVTFRCDPISEHNRLYWYRQTLGQGPEFLTYFQNEAQLEKSRLLSDRFSAERPKGSFSTLEIQRTEQGDSAMYLCASSPIVSAGKNEQFFGPGTRLTVL.

This chain uses TRBV30 with TRBJ2-7, with a possible D match to TRBD1 (6 bases). Germline CDR1 and CDR2: GTSNPN and SVGIG (reference sequence). This CDR3 spans 11 amino acids. V lost 0 bases, J lost 11 bases, and 11 bases lay in between. The chain's CDR3 is CAWSVRGTKYF. CDR3 nucleotide sequence: TGTGCCTGGAGTGTAAGAGGGACAAAGTACTTC.

Comment on this clone: The sample contains more than one DNA sequence encoding this CDR3. This rearrangement joins TRBV2 to TRBJ2-2; D not certain. Germline V gene data show CDR1 as SNHLY and CDR2 as FYNNEI. Trimming removed 4 bases from V and 6 bases from J, with 3 bases in between. The CDR3 loop spans 11 amino acids. CDR3 loop: CASSVAGELFF. The DNA of the CDR3 is TGTGCCAGCAGTGTGGCCGGGGAGCTGTTTTTT.

The J gene is TRBJ1-5, the V gene TRBV2; 9 positions agree with TRBD1. J was trimmed by 5 bases and V by 8 bases; bases with no gene match: 7. The CDR3 has 14 residues. Germline CDR1 SNHLY, CDR2 FYNNEI. CDR3: CASVRDRVDQPQHF. In DNA, the CDR3 is TGTGCCAGCGTCCGGGACAGGGTTGATCAGCCCCAGCATTTT.